The 29 T cell receptor beta chains reported below all come from one sample, sequenced in a study of T cell repertoires in cytomegalovirus infection. One entry per CDR3 protein results from TCRdb running MiXCR on the reads. The sample consists of about half a million distinct CDR3 sequences, under 55% of them appearing once. These TCRs' antigens remain unknown. The sequencing used cultured PBMCs, collected from culture after CMV antigen stimulation. These receptors came from a human donor in good health (CMV status not recorded). Some clones in this sample may be carry-over from other donors' samples.

This rearrangement joins TRBV12-3 or TRBV12-4 to TRBJ1-1, with 12 bases fitting TRBD1. V shed 4 bases and J 0 bases; nucleotides not matched to a gene: 6. The CDR3 has 17 amino acids. The CDR3 protein is CASSSIRDRGLNTEAFF. Written as DNA, the CDR3 is TGTGCCAGCAGTTCAATCCGGGACAGGGGGCTGAACACTGAAGCTTTCTTT.

This clonotype has a handful of counts. J is TRBJ1-2 and V is TRBV10-3; no reliable D call. The CDR3 is made up of 13 amino acids. CDR1 and CDR2 from the germline V gene are ENHRY and SYGVKD. The V end lost 2 bases, the J end lost 4 bases, and 8 bases lay between the germline ends. As DNA, the CDR3 is TGTGCCATCAGTGAGGGGCAGGTCTATGGCTACACCTTC. It specifies CAISEGQVYGYTF.

The gene calls are TRBV6-6 and TRBJ2-7, with TRBD2 matching over 7 bases. The ends lost 4 bases at V and 6 bases at J; junction bases unmatched: 15. This CDR3 has 16 residues. Germline CDR1 reads MNHNY; CDR2 reads SVGAGI (reference sequence). The CDR3 here is CASSSQTIGRLGEQYF. Written as DNA, the CDR3 is TGTGCCAGCAGTTCACAAACTATCGGGAGGTTGGGCGAGCAGTACTTC.

J is TRBJ2-7 and V is TRBV10-1; D tentatively fits TRBD1 or TRBD2 (5 bases each). CDR1 and CDR2 (germline): WNHNN, SYGVQD (reference sequence). The length of the CDR3 is 14 residues. Between the trimmed V and J ends, which lost 3 bases and 2 bases, there was a span of 11 bases. The CDR3 nucleotides are TGCGCCAGCAGTGACCGGGACGGAACCTACGAGCAGTACTTC. Its translation is CASSDRDGTYEQYF.

The rearrangement uses TRBV12-3 or TRBV12-4 and TRBJ2-2; D gene unclear. The CDR3 extends over 15 amino acids. The V and J ends lost 3 bases and 1 base respectively, with 9 bases between them. The DNA of the CDR3 is TGTGCCAGCAGTTTCGTACAGTTGAACACCGGGGAGCTGTTTTTT. Translation gives CASSFVQLNTGELFF.

The chain recombines TRBV11-1 with TRBJ2-3; D is possibly TRBD2 (5 bases). The CDR3 has 14 residues. CDR1 is SGHAT, CDR2 FQDESV, per germline (reference sequence). V dropped 5 bases and J dropped 4 bases, with 13 bases sitting between them. CDR3 nucleotide sequence: TGTGCCAGCAGCCTCTCGGACTCTGCAGATACGCAGTATTTT. It translates to CASSLSDSADTQYF.

This clonotype was found many times. V and J are TRBV11-2 and TRBJ2-1, with D unclear. Trimming removed 1 base at V and 6 bases at J, with 10 bases between. CDR1 SGHAT and CDR2 FQNNGV come from the germline V gene. CDR3 length: 14 amino acids. The CDR3 here is CASSLGLIANEQFF. Here the CDR3 DNA reads TGTGCCAGCAGCTTAGGACTCATAGCCAATGAGCAGTTCTTC.

J is TRBJ1-5 and V is TRBV2, with D possibly TRBD1 on 6 matching bases. V was pared by 6 bases and J by 1 base, with 16 bases between. CDR3 size: 16 residues. Germline assignment: CDR1 SNHLY and CDR2 FYNNEI. This chain's CDR3 is CASRTGGGGSNQPQHF. In nucleotides, the CDR3 is TGTGCCAGCAGAACCGGCGGGGGCGGAAGCAATCAGCCCCAGCATTTT.

The chain has TRBV11-2 and TRBJ1-1; TRBD1 agrees at 10 bases. Germline lookup yields CDR1 SGHAT and CDR2 FQNNGV. This CDR3 has 14 residues. Trimming took 5 bases from V and 7 from J; bases not matched to a gene: 7. CDR3 bases: TGTGCCAGCAGCCCCGGGACAGGGGTTGTTGAAGCTTTCTTT. This encodes CASSPGTGVVEAFF.

The table lists this clonotype with a few counts. The V call is TRBV6-2 or TRBV6-3, the J call TRBJ2-1; 8 bases align to TRBD2. The CDR3 runs to 14 residues. The J segment lost 6 bases and the V segment lost 2 bases, leaving 3 bases of the junction unmatched. Germline CDR1 is MNHEY and CDR2 is SVGEGT. The CDR3 coding sequence is TGTGCCAGCAGTTACGACGGGAGGGTCAATGAGCAGTTCTTC. Translated: CASSYDGRVNEQFF.

To note about this clonotype: The junction departs from germline at one end; a sequencing error may be responsible. CDR3 sequence: CASSPEPSGGDGVDERFF. The CDR3 nucleotides read TGTGCCAGCAGCCCCGAGCCTAGCGGGGGGGATGGAGTCGATGAGCGGTTCTTC. The rearrangement links TRBV11-2 to TRBJ2-1; 12 positions match TRBD2. The CDR3 consists of 18 residues. Germline loops: CDR1 SGHAT, CDR2 FQNNGV. Full variable domain (missing parts from reference TRBV11-2 and TRBJ2-1): EAGVAQSPRYKIIEKRQSVAFWCNPISGHATLYWYQQILGQGPKLLIQFQNNGVVDDSQLPKDRFSAERLKGVDSTLKIQPAKLEDSAVYLCASSPEPSGGDGVDERFFGPGTRLTVL.

The chain carries TRBV12-3 or TRBV12-4 and TRBJ2-1; D may be TRBD1 (6 bases). Trimming cost V 1 base and J 8 bases, with 15 bases left between them. CDR3 length: 15 residues. CDR3: CASSLELVPGDEQFF. CDR3 nucleotides: TGTGCCAGCAGTTTAGAACTAGTGCCAGGGGATGAGCAGTTCTTC.

The chain employs TRBV7-2 and TRBJ2-1, with 13 bases aligning to TRBD2. V lost 5 bases to trimming and J lost 4 bases; unmatched junction nucleotides: 5. Germline V gene lookup returns CDR1 SGHTA and CDR2 FQGNSA. There are 16 residues in the CDR3. CDR3 amino acids: CASSPRTSGGYNEQFF. The CDR3 coding sequence is TGTGCCAGCAGCCCAAGGACTAGCGGGGGTTACAATGAGCAGTTCTTC.

The chain links TRBV11-2 to TRBJ2-7; D is possibly TRBD1 (5 bases). CDR3 length equals 14 residues. CDR1 SGHAT and CDR2 FQNNGV come from the germline V gene. V lost 5 bases and J lost 3, with 14 bases in between. As DNA, the CDR3 is TGTGCCAGCAGCCACCCGGACACACTCTACGAGCAGTACTTC. Protein product: CASSHPDTLYEQYF.

V is TRBV15 and J is TRBJ2-5; the match to TRBD1 covers 10 bases. J was trimmed by 5 bases and V by 5 bases; bases with no gene match: 8. Germline CDR1 LNHNV, CDR2 YYDKDF (reference sequence). There are 15 residues in the CDR3. CDR3 region: CATSAGQGFVETQYF. The CDR3 coding sequence is TGTGCCACCAGCGCGGGACAGGGGTTTGTGGAGACCCAGTACTTC.

This chain connects TRBV7-2 to TRBJ2-5; 8 nucleotides agree with TRBD2. V was pared by 4 bases and J by 7 bases, with 8 bases of the junction left unmatched. Germline V CDR1 and CDR2: SGHTA, FQGNSA. This CDR3 spans 14 amino acids. CDR3 sequence: CASSWGLEGGTQYF. CDR3 bases: TGTGCCAGCAGCTGGGGACTAGAGGGGGGGACCCAGTACTTC. Using reference TRBV7-2 and TRBJ2-5 for the parts outside the CDR3, the full variable domain is GAGVSQSPSNKVTEKGKDVELRCDPISGHTALYWYRQSLGQGLEFLIYFQGNSAPDKSGLPSDRFSAERTGGSVSTLTIQRTQQEDSAVYLCASSWGLEGGTQYFGPGTRLLVL.

The chain uses TRBV28 and TRBJ1-6; possible D gene TRBD1, 5 bases. CDR1 and CDR2 (germline): MDHEN, SYDVKM. This CDR3 has 12 amino acids. Deletions cut 4 bases from V and 13 bases from J, with 11 bases between. CDR3 in DNA: TGTGCCAGCAGTTCCGGGGGTAATCCCCTCCACTTT. Protein sequence: CASSSGGNPLHF.

The chain joins TRBV10-3 to TRBJ2-7; no clear D. This CDR3 contains 14 residues. The V gene lost 3 bases and the J gene lost 2 bases, with 11 bases spanning the gap. Germline V gene sequence: CDR1 ENHRY, CDR2 SYGVKD. DNA for the CDR3: TGTGCCATCAGTGACCGAACCAATACCTACGAGCAGTACTTC. Its protein is CAISDRTNTYEQYF.

V gene TRBV6-5 combines with J gene TRBJ1-6; no firm D call. The V gene's germline CDR1 is MNHEY and CDR2 SVGAGI. The CDR3 covers 12 residues. The ends were cut back, 5 bases at V and 7 bases at J, with 6 bases in the middle. CDR3 region: CASSPLNSPLHF. The CDR3 region has the DNA TGTGCCAGCAGTCCGTTGAATTCACCCCTCCACTTT.

The table lists this clonotype with a few counts. This chain uses TRBV7-2 with TRBJ2-6; D is perhaps TRBD1 or TRBD2 (5 bases each). With 4 bases removed from V and 0 bases from J, the gap between germline ends came to 7 bases. CDR1 SGHTA and CDR2 FQGNSA come from the germline V gene. This CDR3 has 15 amino acids. CDR3 DNA: TGTGCCAGCAGCTGGGACCCCTCTGGGGCCAACGTCCTGACTTTC. It encodes CASSWDPSGANVLTF.

This clonotype has ten or more counts. This chain connects TRBV2 to TRBJ2-7, with a weak D call TRBD1 (5 bases). CDR3 length equals 12 residues. Germline V lookup: CDR1 SNHLY, CDR2 FYNNEI. Trimming removed 3 bases at V and 3 bases at J, with 6 bases between. CDR3 sequence reads: CASSDRDYEQYF. CDR3 sequence (DNA): TGTGCCAGCAGTGACAGGGACTACGAGCAGTACTTC.

The chain employs TRBV6-4 and TRBJ1-1; TRBD1 aligns across 7 bases. J lost 3 bases, V lost 7 bases, and 8 bases had no gene match. The CDR3 sequence is 14 residues long. The V gene's germline CDR1 is MRHNA and CDR2 SNTAGT. This CDR3 reads CASMGQPFDTEAFF. The CDR3 coding sequence is TGTGCCAGCATGGGACAGCCTTTTGACACTGAAGCTTTCTTT.

The genes are TRBV7-2 and TRBJ2-7; TRBD1 matches at 11 bases. Trimming removed 5 bases from V and 3 bases from J; junction bases left unmatched: 6. This CDR3 has 15 residues. Germline CDR1 is SGHTA and CDR2 is FQGNSA. The CDR3 bases are TGTGCCAGCAGCCTGGACAGGGGGCCCTTCTACGAGCAGTACTTC. This codes for CASSLDRGPFYEQYF.

This clonotype was found a few times. The J gene is TRBJ2-7, the V gene TRBV6-1, with 11 bases lining up with TRBD1. The CDR3 has 14 residues. V was clipped by 6 bases and J by 6 bases; unmatched bases: 7. Per the germline V gene, CDR1 is MNHNS and CDR2 is SASEGT. The CDR3, as DNA: TGTGCCAGCAGCACCGGGACAGGGGGATTCGAGCAGTACTTC. Translated, it gives CASSTGTGGFEQYF.

The chain uses TRBV4-3 and TRBJ2-1; D might be TRBD1 (6 bases). The germline V gene encodes CDR1 LGHNA and CDR2 YSLEER. The V end was cut by 4 bases, the J end by 8 bases, with 18 bases between. The CDR3 is 15 residues long. The CDR3 loop is CASSPGSQGWDEQFF. The DNA for the CDR3 is TGCGCCAGCAGCCCCGGGTCGCAGGGGTGGGATGAGCAGTTCTTC.

This clonotype was detected many times. This sequence joins TRBV7-2 and TRBJ2-2; 7 bases line up with TRBD2. The CDR3 consists of 17 residues. Germline assignment: CDR1 SGHTA and CDR2 FQGNSA. The trim removed 1 base at V and 0 bases at J, leaving 5 bases unmatched. The DNA of the CDR3 is TGTGCCAGCAGCTTAGTCTGGGGGAGGGCGAACACCGGGGAGCTGTTTTTT. Residues: CASSLVWGRANTGELFF. The whole variable domain, remainder taken from reference TRBV7-2 and TRBJ2-2, is GAGVSQSPSNKVTEKGKDVELRCDPISGHTALYWYRQSLGQGLEFLIYFQGNSAPDKSGLPSDRFSAERTGGSVSTLTIQRTQQEDSAVYLCASSLVWGRANTGELFFGEGSRLTVL.

This sequence joins TRBV6-6 and TRBJ2-7, with 8 positions matching TRBD1. J lost 7 bases, V lost 2 bases, and 13 bases had no gene match. CDR3 length: 16 amino acids. The germline V gene has CDR1 MNHNY and CDR2 SVGAGI (reference sequence). CDR3 sequence reads: CASSYGPGQVVVEQYF. CDR3 DNA: TGTGCCAGCAGTTACGGGCCGGGACAGGTAGTGGTTGAGCAGTACTTC.

The V gene is TRBV20-1, the J gene TRBJ1-1; D remains unclear. Trimming removed 1 base at V and 11 bases at J, with 14 bases between. Germline V gene data show CDR1 as DFQATT and CDR2 as SNEGSKA (reference sequence). CDR3 length equals 12 residues. The CDR3 reads CSARVTQEVAFF. The DNA of the CDR3 is TGCAGTGCTAGAGTGACCCAGGAGGTGGCTTTCTTT.

The rearrangement joins TRBV6-2 or TRBV6-3 to TRBJ2-1; D is perhaps TRBD1 or TRBD2 (6 bases each). The germline V gene has CDR1 MNHEY and CDR2 SVGEGT. The CDR3 spans 17 residues. V lost 0 bases and J lost 6, with 18 bases in between. CDR3 protein: CASSYSRGGLRPNEQFF. In DNA form, the CDR3 reads TGTGCCAGCAGTTACTCGAGAGGGGGACTCCGCCCCAATGAGCAGTTCTTC.